A single T cell receptor (beta chain) is shown here with its context. The sample comes from a study of blood T cells in healthy people across ages. With a J-beta primer mix and a sample-barcoded 5' primer, a second PCR ran 7 to 11 cycles. TCRdb ran MiXCR on the 5' RACE reads and lists one entry per CDR3 protein. The sample consists of about 800,000 distinct CDR3 sequences, roughly 64% of them appearing once. This CDR3 has 12 amino acids. The germline gives CDR1 MNHEY, CDR2 SVGEGT. V shed 6 bases and J shed 4 bases, with 10 bases lying between them. Those donating, healthy Caucasian individuals from Russia, were aged 6 to 90.

This receptor was taken from a young man in good health. The genes are TRBV6-2 or TRBV6-3 and TRBJ2-7, with D perhaps TRBD1 (6 bases). What was sequenced was blood. CDR3 amino acids: CASRIRGYEQYF. CDR3 DNA sequence: TGTGCCAGCAGGATCAGGGGATACGAGCAGTACTTC.